Listed below are T cell receptor beta chains from one sample, sequenced in a study of T cells after yellow fever vaccination. TCRdb re-analysed the 5' RACE reads in MiXCR, keeping a single row per CDR3 protein. The data show roughly 500,000 distinct CDR3 sequences, approximately 21% seen once. This sample comprised PBMCs, obtained 15 days after the yellow fever booster vaccination. These receptors all come from a man aged 25 to 40 who received the YFV17D yellow fever vaccine. Both conserved end residues are part of each CDR3. Each record gives: clone size, V gene, D gene, J gene, CDR3 DNA, CDR3 protein. The D gene is left open where the match is weak. Not all rows give a size; the values are once, few, many and, for expanded clones, a class.

>few|TRBV9|-|TRBJ1-5
TGTGCCAGCAGCGTAGATTTCAGGGCCTGGCAGCCCCAGCATTTT
CASSVDFRAWQPQHF
>-|TRBV25-1|TRBD1|TRBJ1-1
TGTGCCAGCAGGACAGGGATGAACACTGAAGCTTTCTTT
CASRTGMNTEAFF
>-|TRBV18|-|TRBJ1-5
TGTGCCAGCTCACCATTAGACAGCAATCAGCCCCAGCATTTT
CASSPLDSNQPQHF
>-|TRBV24-1|-|TRBJ2-3
TGTGCCACCAGTGATCACCGGGACAGCACAGATACGCAGTATTTT
CATSDHRDSTDTQYF
>few|TRBV3-1|TRBD2|TRBJ2-1
TGTGCCAGCAGCCCCGGGACTAGCGCACGGGATGAGCAGTTCTTC
CASSPGTSARDEQFF
>few|TRBV28|-|TRBJ1-6
TGTGCCAGCAGACCCTCTGGCTCCTATAATTCACCCCTCCACTTT
CASRPSGSYNSPLHF
>-|TRBV11-2|-|TRBJ1-4
TGTGCCAGCAGCTTTTCGGACAGAGATCATGAAAAACTGTTTTTT
CASSFSDRDHEKLFF
>few|TRBV2|TRBD1|TRBJ2-1
TGTGCCAGCAAGTGGGGACAGAACAATGAGCAGTTCTTC
CASKWGQNNEQFF
>few|TRBV27|-|TRBJ2-4
TGTGCCAGCAGTTTAGACAGAGATGGGGACATTCAGTACTTC
CASSLDRDGDIQYF
>-|TRBV20-1|-|TRBJ2-7
TGCAGTGCTAGGCACCTAGCAGACTACGAGCAGTACTTC
CSARHLADYEQYF
>few|TRBV29-1|TRBD2|TRBJ2-7
TGCAGCGTTGTAGGGACTAGCGGAGACGAGCAGTACTTC
CSVVGTSGDEQYF
>-|TRBV5-1|-|TRBJ2-3
TGCGCCAGCAGATCGCAGGGGTCAGATACGCAGTATTTT
CASRSQGSDTQYF
>few|TRBV7-2|TRBD2|TRBJ2-3
TGTGCCAGCAGCTTAGCTCTAGCGGTGAACACAGATACGCAGTATTTT
CASSLALAVNTDTQYF
>-|TRBV9|-|TRBJ2-1
TGTGCCAGCAGCGTAGTATGGGAGAAAGGGAATGAGCAGTTCTTC
CASSVVWEKGNEQFF
>few|TRBV6-2/TRBV6-3|-|TRBJ2-7
TGTGCCAGCACCAACGGGTTCGAGCAGTACTTC
CASTNGFEQYF
>-|TRBV28|-|TRBJ2-5
TGTGCCAGCAGTAACCCGCAACCATGGACCCAGTACTTC
CASSNPQPWTQYF
>-|TRBV12-3/TRBV12-4|-|TRBJ2-1
TGTGCCAGCAGTTTAGCGCTCGGCAGTTACAATGAGCAGTTCTTC
CASSLALGSYNEQFF
>few|TRBV20-1|TRBD2|TRBJ2-1
TGCAGTGCTAGAGTTGCTAGCGGGAGTAGCTCCTACAATGAGCAGTTCTTC
CSARVASGSSSYNEQFF
>few|TRBV10-3|TRBD2|TRBJ2-1
TGTGCCACAGGACTAGTCTTCGATGAGCAGTTCTTC
CATGLVFDEQFF
>-|TRBV5-5|TRBD1|TRBJ2-7
TGTGCCGGCAACCCGGGACAGGGGTCCTACGAGCAGTACTTC
CAGNPGQGSYEQYF
>-|TRBV7-9|TRBD1|TRBJ2-7
TGTGCCAGCAGCTTAGTCAATACAGGGGACGAGCAGTACTTC
CASSLVNTGDEQYF
>few|TRBV20-1|-|TRBJ1-4
TGCAGTGCCCCCATGAGGAACGAAAAACTGTTTTTT
CSAPMRNEKLFF
>-|TRBV5-6|-|TRBJ2-1
TGTGCCAGCAGCTTGTTTGTGGGGGCGCATAGTGAGCAGTTCTTC
CASSLFVGAHSEQFF
>-|TRBV30|TRBD2|TRBJ2-3
TGTGCCTCTAAGCGGGACACGCAGTATTTT
CASKRDTQYF
>-|TRBV11-2|-|TRBJ2-7
TGTGCCAGCAGCCCCCCAATTAGCTCCTACGAGCAGTACTTC
CASSPPISSYEQYF
>few|TRBV4-1|-|TRBJ2-1
TGCGCCAGCAGCCAAGCGATGGGGGGTGAGCAGTTCTTC
CASSQAMGGEQFF
>few|TRBV27|-|TRBJ1-5
TGTGCCAGCGGGGAGCGAGGGGGGAATCAGCCCCAGCATTTT
CASGERGGNQPQHF
>few|TRBV7-8|-|TRBJ1-2
TGTGCCAGCAGCCCCCTAGGAGGCTACACCTTC
CASSPLGGYTF
>-|TRBV7-2|-|TRBJ1-6
TGTGCCAGCAGCTTAAATCGTTATAATTCACCCCTCCACTTT
CASSLNRYNSPLHF
>-|TRBV12-3/TRBV12-4|-|TRBJ1-4
TGTGCCAGCAGTTCGTCGGGGCAAACGGTAAAACTGTTTTTT
CASSSSGQTVKLFF
>few|TRBV5-1|TRBD2|TRBJ2-3
TGCGCCAGCAGCTCATTAGCGGGGTTCACAGATACGCAGTATTTT
CASSSLAGFTDTQYF
>-|TRBV29-1|-|TRBJ2-3
TGCAGCGTTCGGTCTAGCACAGATACGCAGTATTTT
CSVRSSTDTQYF
>-|TRBV24-1|TRBD2|TRBJ2-1
TGTGCCACCGCCCGTCGGACTAGCGGGACCTACAATGAGCAGTTCTTC
CATARRTSGTYNEQFF
>-|TRBV3-1|-|TRBJ1-5
TGTGCCAGCAGCAAGCAGATCAACTGGGACCTTTATAGCAATCAGCCCCAGCATTTT
CASSKQINWDLYSNQPQHF
>few|TRBV6-2/TRBV6-3|-|TRBJ1-2
TGTGCCAGCGCTACCGGGGGCGGCTACACCTTC
CASATGGGYTF
>-|TRBV7-2|-|TRBJ1-2
TGTGCCAGCAGCTTGGGCTACAATGGCTACACCTTC
CASSLGYNGYTF
>few|TRBV9|-|TRBJ2-7
TGTGCCAGCAGCGCAGGACAAGCGCTCCACGAGCAGTACTTC
CASSAGQALHEQYF
>few|TRBV3-1|TRBD2|TRBJ2-7
TGTGCCAGCGAGACGGGGCGCGGGGGCGAGCAGTACTTC
CASETGRGGEQYF
>few|TRBV2|-|TRBJ2-5
TGTGCCAGCACCCCCCTCCAAGAGACCCAGTACTTC
CASTPLQETQYF
>many|TRBV3-1|-|TRBJ2-1
TGTGCCAGCAGCCAAGACCCCAGGCCAGAGCAGTTCTTC
CASSQDPRPEQFF
>-|TRBV4-3|-|TRBJ2-7
TGCGCCAGCAGCCAAGAAAGGGCAGGGTATAACTACGAGCAGTACTTC
CASSQERAGYNYEQYF
>-|TRBV5-4|TRBD2|TRBJ2-7
TGTGCCAGCAGCCAACAAAGCGGGGGGGCCTACGAGCAGTACTTC
CASSQQSGGAYEQYF
>few|TRBV7-8|-|TRBJ2-5
TGTGCCAGCAGCCCGAGAGGAGGACTCCAAGAGACCCAGTACTTC
CASSPRGGLQETQYF
>-|TRBV10-3|TRBD2|TRBJ2-1
TGTGCCATCAGAAAGATTGGACTAGCGGACAATGAGCAGTTCTTC
CAIRKIGLADNEQFF
>-|TRBV11-2|-|TRBJ2-5
TGTGCCAGCAGCCAAGAGGGTCAGACCCAGTACTTC
CASSQEGQTQYF
>-|TRBV20-1|-|TRBJ2-3
TGCAGTGCCAGAGACGAGATCACAGATACGCAGTATTTT
CSARDEITDTQYF
>-|TRBV4-3|-|TRBJ2-2
TGCGCCAGCAGCCCGCGGGATTTAGGGGCCGGGGAGCTGTTTTTT
CASSPRDLGAGELFF
>many|TRBV4-3|-|TRBJ2-2
TGCGCCAGCGCTGGGTTGGGGGAGCTGTTTTTT
CASAGLGELFF